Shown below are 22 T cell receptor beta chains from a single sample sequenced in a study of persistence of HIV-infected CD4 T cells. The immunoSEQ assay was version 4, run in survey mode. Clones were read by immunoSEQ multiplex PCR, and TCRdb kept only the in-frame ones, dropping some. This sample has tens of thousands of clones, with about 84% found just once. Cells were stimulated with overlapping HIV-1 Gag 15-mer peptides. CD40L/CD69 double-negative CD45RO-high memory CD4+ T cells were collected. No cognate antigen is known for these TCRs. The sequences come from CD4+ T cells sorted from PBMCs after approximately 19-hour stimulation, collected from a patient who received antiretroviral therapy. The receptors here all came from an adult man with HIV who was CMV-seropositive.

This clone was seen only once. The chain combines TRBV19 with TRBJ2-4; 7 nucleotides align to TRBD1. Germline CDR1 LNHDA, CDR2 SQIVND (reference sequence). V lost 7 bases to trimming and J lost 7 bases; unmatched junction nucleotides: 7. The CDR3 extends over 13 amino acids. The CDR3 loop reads CASNEGRGNIQYF. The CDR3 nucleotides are TGTGCCAGTAACGAGGGCAGGGGGAACATTCAGTACTTC. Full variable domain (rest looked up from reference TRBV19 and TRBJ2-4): DGGITQSPKYLFRKEGQNVTLSCEQNLNHDAMYWYRQDPGQGLRLIYYSQIVNDFQKGDIAEGYSVSREKKESFPLTVTSAQKNPTAFYLCASNEGRGNIQYFGAGTRLSVL.

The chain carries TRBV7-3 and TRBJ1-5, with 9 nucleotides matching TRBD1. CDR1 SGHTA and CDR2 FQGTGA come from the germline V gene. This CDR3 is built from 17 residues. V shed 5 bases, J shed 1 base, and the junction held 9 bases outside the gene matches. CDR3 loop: CASSPLQGAWSNQPQHF. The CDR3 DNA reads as TGTGCCAGCAGCCCGCTACAGGGGGCTTGGAGCAATCAGCCCCAGCATTTT.

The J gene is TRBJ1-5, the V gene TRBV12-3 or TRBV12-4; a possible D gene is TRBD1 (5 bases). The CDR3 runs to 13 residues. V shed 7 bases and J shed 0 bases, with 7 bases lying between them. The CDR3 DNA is TGTGCCAGCAAAAGGGGTAGCAATCAGCCCCAGCATTTT. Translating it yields CASKRGSNQPQHF.

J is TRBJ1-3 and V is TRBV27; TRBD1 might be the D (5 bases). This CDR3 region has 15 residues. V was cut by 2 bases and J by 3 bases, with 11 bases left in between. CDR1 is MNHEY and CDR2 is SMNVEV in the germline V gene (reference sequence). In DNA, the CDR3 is TGTGCCAGCAGTTTAGGACACGGGATTGGAAACACCATATATTTT. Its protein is CASSLGHGIGNTIYF.

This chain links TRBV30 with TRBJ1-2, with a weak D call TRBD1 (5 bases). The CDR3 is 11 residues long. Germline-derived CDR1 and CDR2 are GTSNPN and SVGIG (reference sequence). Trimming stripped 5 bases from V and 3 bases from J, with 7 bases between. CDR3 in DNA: TGTGCCTGGGGCAGGGACTATGGCTACACCTTC. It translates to CAWGRDYGYTF.

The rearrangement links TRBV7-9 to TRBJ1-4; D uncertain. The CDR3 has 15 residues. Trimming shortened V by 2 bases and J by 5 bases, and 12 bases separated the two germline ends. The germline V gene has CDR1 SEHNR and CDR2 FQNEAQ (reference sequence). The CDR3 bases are TGTGCCAGCAGCTTATTGGCACACCCAAATGAAAAACTGTTTTTT. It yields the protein CASSLLAHPNEKLFF.

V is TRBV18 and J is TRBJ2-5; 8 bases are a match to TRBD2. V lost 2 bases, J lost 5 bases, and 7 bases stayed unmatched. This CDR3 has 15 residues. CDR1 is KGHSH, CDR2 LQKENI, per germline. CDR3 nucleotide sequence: TGTGCCAGCTCACCAACTAGCGGAGGGACGGAGACCCAGTACTTC. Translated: CASSPTSGGTETQYF.

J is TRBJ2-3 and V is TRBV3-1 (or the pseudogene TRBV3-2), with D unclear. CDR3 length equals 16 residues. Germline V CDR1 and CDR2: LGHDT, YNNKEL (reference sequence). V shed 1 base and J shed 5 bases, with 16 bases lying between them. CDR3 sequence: CASSQATGPRIDTQYF. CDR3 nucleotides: TGTGCCAGCAGCCAAGCGACCGGGCCGAGAATAGATACGCAGTATTTT.

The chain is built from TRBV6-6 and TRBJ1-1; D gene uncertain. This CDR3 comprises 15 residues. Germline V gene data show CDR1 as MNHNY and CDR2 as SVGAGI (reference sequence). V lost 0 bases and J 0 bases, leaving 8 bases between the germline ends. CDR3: CASSYSVVVNTEAFF. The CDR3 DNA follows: TGTGCCAGCAGTTACTCTGTTGTCGTGAACACTGAAGCTTTCTTT.

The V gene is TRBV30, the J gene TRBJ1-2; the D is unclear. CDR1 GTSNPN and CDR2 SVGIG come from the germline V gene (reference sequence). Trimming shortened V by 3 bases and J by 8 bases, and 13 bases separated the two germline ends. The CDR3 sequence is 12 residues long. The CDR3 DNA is TGTGCCTGGAGAGGGATAACTTTCGGCTACACCTTC. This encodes CAWRGITFGYTF.

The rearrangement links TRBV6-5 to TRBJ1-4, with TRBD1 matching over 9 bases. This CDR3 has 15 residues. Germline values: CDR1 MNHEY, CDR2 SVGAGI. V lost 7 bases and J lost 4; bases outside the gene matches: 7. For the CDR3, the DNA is TGTGCCAGCATCCTCTCGACAGGGGGTAATGAAAAACTGTTTTTT. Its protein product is CASILSTGGNEKLFF.

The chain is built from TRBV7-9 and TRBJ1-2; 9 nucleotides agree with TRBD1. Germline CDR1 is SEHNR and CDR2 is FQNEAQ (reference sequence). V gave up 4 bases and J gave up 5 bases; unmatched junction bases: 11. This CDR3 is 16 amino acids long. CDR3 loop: CASSSLGGTGSYGYTF. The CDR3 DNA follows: TGTGCCAGCAGCTCCCTAGGCGGGACAGGGAGTTATGGCTACACCTTC. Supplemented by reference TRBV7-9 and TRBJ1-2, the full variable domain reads DTGVSQNPRHKITKRGQNVTFRCDPISEHNRLYWYRQTLGQGPEFLTYFQNEAQLEKSRLLSDRFSAERPKGSFSTLEIQRTEQGDSAMYLCASSSLGGTGSYGYTFGSGTRLTVV.

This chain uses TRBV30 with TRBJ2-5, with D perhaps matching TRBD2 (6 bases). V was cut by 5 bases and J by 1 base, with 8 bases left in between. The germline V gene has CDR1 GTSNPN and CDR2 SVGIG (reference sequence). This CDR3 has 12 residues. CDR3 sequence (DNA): TGTGCCTGGTGTAGCGGCCAAGAGACCCAGTACTTC. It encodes CAWCSGQETQYF.

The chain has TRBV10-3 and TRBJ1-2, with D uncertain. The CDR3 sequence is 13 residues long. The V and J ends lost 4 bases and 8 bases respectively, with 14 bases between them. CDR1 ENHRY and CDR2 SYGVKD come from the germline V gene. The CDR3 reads CAISGERKEGYTF. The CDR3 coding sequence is TGTGCCATCAGTGGGGAGAGGAAAGAGGGCTACACCTTC.

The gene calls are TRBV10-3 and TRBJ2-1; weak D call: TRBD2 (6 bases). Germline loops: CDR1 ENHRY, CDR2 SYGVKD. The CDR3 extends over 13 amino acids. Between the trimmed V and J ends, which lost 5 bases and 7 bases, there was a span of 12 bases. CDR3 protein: CAISSTSTNEQFF. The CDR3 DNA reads TGTGCCATCAGTTCCACTAGCACAAATGAGCAGTTCTTC.

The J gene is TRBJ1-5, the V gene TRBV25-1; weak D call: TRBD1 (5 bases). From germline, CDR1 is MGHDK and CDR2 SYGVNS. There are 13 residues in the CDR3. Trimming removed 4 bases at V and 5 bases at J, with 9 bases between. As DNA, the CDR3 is TGTGCCAGCAGTGGAGGGGCTTATCAGCCCCAGCATTTT. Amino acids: CASSGGAYQPQHF. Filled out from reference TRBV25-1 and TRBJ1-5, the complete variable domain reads EADIYQTPRYLVIGTGKKITLECSQTMGHDKMYWYQQDPGMELHLIHYSYGVNSTEKGDLSSESTVSRIRTEHFPLTLESARPSHTSQYLCASSGGAYQPQHFGDGTRLSIL.

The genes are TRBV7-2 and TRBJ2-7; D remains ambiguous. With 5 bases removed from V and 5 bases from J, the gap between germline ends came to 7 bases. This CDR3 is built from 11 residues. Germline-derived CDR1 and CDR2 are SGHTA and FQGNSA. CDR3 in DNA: TGTGCCAGCAGCCACTTGCACGAGCAGTACTTC. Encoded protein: CASSHLHEQYF.

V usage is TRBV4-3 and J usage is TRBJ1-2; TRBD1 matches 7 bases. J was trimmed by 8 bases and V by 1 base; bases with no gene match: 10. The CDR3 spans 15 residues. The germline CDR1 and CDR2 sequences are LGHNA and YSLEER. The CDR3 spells CASSQAPSGTVGYTF. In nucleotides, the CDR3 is TGCGCCAGCAGCCAAGCTCCAAGTGGGACAGTCGGCTACACCTTC.

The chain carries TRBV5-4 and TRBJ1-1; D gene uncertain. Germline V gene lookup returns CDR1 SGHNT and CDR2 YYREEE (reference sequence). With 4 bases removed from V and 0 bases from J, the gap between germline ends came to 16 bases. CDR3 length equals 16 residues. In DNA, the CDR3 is TGTGCCAGCAGCCCCGACCCGCCGAGAATGAACACTGAAGCTTTCTTT. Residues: CASSPDPPRMNTEAFF.

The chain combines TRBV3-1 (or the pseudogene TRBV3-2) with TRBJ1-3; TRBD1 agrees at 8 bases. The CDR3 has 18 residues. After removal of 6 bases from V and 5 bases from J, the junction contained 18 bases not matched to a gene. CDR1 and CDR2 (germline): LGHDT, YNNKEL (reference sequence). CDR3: CASSSRPHGQGDRNTIYF. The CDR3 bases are TGTGCCAGCAGTTCACGACCCCATGGACAGGGTGATAGAAACACCATATATTTT.

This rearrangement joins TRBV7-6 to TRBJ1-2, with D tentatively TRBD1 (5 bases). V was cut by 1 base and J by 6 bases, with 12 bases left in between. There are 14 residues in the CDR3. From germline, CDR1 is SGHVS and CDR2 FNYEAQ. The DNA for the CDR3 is TGTGCCAGCAGCTTAGAGGACACCGGACATGGCTACACCTTC. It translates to CASSLEDTGHGYTF.

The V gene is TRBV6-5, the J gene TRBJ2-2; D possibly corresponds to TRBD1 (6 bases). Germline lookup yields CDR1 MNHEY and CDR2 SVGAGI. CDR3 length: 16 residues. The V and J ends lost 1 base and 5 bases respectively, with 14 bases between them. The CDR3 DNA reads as TGTGCCAGCAGTTACTATCGAACAGGGTTAACCGGGGAGCTGTTTTTT. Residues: CASSYYRTGLTGELFF.